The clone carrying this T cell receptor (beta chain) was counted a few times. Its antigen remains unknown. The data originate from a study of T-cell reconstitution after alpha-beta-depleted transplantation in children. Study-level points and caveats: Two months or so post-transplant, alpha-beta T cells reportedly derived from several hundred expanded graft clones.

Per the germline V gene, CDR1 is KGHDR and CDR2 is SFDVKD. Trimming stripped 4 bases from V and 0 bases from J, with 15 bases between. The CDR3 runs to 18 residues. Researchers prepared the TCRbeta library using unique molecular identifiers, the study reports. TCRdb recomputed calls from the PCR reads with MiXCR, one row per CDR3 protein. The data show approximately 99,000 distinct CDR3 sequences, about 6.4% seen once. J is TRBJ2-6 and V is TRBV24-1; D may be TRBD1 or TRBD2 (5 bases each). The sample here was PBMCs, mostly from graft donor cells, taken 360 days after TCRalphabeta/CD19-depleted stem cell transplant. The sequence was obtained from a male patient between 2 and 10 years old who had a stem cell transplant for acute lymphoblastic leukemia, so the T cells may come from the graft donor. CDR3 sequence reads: CATSDPGRISSGANVLTF. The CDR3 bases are TGTGCCACCAGTGACCCGGGACGGATCAGCTCTGGGGCCAACGTCCTGACTTTC.